These 14 T cell receptor beta chains were all obtained from the same sample, sequenced in a study of blood T cell repertoires in COVID-19. This table comes from immunoSEQ multiplex PCR, and its TCRdb copy is limited to in-frame clones, with some not included. The table records about 300,000 clones, about 85% of them present only once. The sequencing input was peripheral blood. The receptors were gathered from a human donor in a cohort sampled during active COVID-19.

A note on this clone: Distinct nucleotide sequences in the sample also encode this CDR3. V is TRBV18 and J is TRBJ1-1, with D uncertain. Germline V gene lookup returns CDR1 KGHSH and CDR2 LQKENI. CDR3 length equals 13 residues. Deletions cut 2 bases from V and 4 bases from J, with 8 bases between. CDR3 sequence: CASSPTGVTEAFF. The CDR3 DNA is TGTGCCAGCTCACCAACCGGGGTCACTGAAGCTTTCTTT.

This clone was counted once. DNA of the CDR3: TGTGCCAGCAGCCCAGGAGGGGATAGCAATCAGCCCCAGCATTTT. Its protein is CASSPGGDSNQPQHF. J is TRBJ1-5 and V is TRBV7-9, with D perhaps TRBD1 (5 bases). V lost 5 bases and J lost 0, with 11 bases in between. The CDR3 runs to 15 residues. Germline lookup yields CDR1 SEHNR and CDR2 FQNEAQ (reference sequence).

The rearrangement uses TRBV30 and TRBJ2-1; TRBD2 matches 9 bases. From germline, CDR1 is GTSNPN and CDR2 SVGIG (reference sequence). With 0 bases clipped from V and 4 bases from J, the junction kept 7 bases outside the gene matches. The CDR3 length is 16 residues. CDR3 loop: CAWSVLAGGGYNEQFF. The CDR3 region has the DNA TGTGCCTGGAGTGTACTTGCGGGAGGGGGATACAATGAGCAGTTCTTC.

The chain couples TRBV5-4 to TRBJ2-1; no reliable D call. Deletions cut 0 bases from V and 8 bases from J, with 12 bases between. The CDR3 has 14 amino acids. Per germline, CDR1 SGHNT and CDR2 YYREEE (reference sequence). The CDR3 loop is CASSLEPYLDEQFF. The CDR3 DNA is TGTGCCAGCAGCTTGGAGCCCTATCTGGATGAGCAGTTCTTC.

The J gene is TRBJ1-4, the V gene TRBV4-1; 8 nucleotides agree with TRBD1. The CDR3 extends over 16 amino acids. Germline CDR1 reads MGHRA; CDR2 reads YSYEKL. V lost 1 base to trimming and J lost 9 bases; unmatched junction nucleotides: 10. The CDR3 loop is CASSQGTGTGGKKLFF. CDR3 in DNA: TGCGCCAGCAGCCAAGGAACCGGGACAGGAGGGAAAAAACTGTTTTTT.

The CDR3 nucleotides read TGCGCCAGCAGCCAAGATGGTACCAGGGTTGAAGAGACCCAGTACTTC. Encoded protein: CASSQDGTRVEETQYF. J is TRBJ2-5 and V is TRBV4-1, with D perhaps matching TRBD1 (5 bases). The ends were cut back, 0 bases at V and 3 bases at J, with 14 bases in the middle. Germline assignment: CDR1 MGHRA and CDR2 YSYEKL. This CDR3 is 16 amino acids long.

This clone was picked up one time. The V and J genes are TRBV6-6 and TRBJ2-5; 13 nucleotides agree with TRBD2. CDR1 is MNHNY and CDR2 is SVGAGI in the germline V gene (reference sequence). This CDR3 has 14 residues. The V gene end was trimmed by 7 bases and the J gene end by 5 bases; junction bases not matched to a gene: 4. DNA of the CDR3: TGTGCCAGCACACTAGCGGGAGGGCGGGAGACCCAGTACTTC. Translated, it gives CASTLAGGRETQYF.

The CDR3 here is CASGGDRTGAYEQYF. The CDR3 nucleotides are TGTGCCAGCGGGGGGGACAGGACAGGGGCCTACGAGCAGTACTTC. The V call is TRBV28, the J call TRBJ2-7; 9 nucleotides match TRBD1. The germline gives CDR1 MDHEN, CDR2 SYDVKM. V trimming: 8 bases; J trimming: 2 bases; junction bases outside the gene matches: 10. This CDR3 has 15 residues.

The rearrangement links TRBV18 to TRBJ2-4, with TRBD2 identical over 8 bases. Germline V gene sequence: CDR1 KGHSH, CDR2 LQKENI. This CDR3 is 16 amino acids long. V was clipped by 3 bases and J by 3 bases; unmatched bases: 7. The CDR3 is CASSPGRGTSKNIQYF. The CDR3 DNA reads as TGTGCCAGCTCACCGGGGCGGGGGACTAGCAAAAACATTCAGTACTTC. The full variable domain, rest sourced from reference TRBV18 and TRBJ2-4, is NAGVMQNPRHLVRRRGQEARLRCSPMKGHSHVYWYRQLPEEGLKFMVYLQKENIIDESGMPKERFSAEFPKEGPSILRIQQVVRGDSAAYFCASSPGRGTSKNIQYFGAGTRLSVL.

The V and J genes are TRBV18 and TRBJ1-1; the D gene is possibly TRBD1 (5 bases). The germline V gene has CDR1 KGHSH and CDR2 LQKENI. Trimming removed 1 base at V and 10 bases at J, with 10 bases between. The CDR3 length is 12 residues. CDR3 coding DNA: TGTGCCAGCTCACCACTGTCAGGGTCAGCTTTCTTT. Its translation is CASSPLSGSAFF.

The gene calls are TRBV4-3 and TRBJ2-7; 10 bases map to TRBD1. Germline CDR1 is LGHNA and CDR2 is YSLEER. The CDR3 length is 17 residues. The J segment lost 2 bases and the V segment lost 1 base, leaving 8 bases of the junction unmatched. Written as DNA, the CDR3 is TGCGCCAGCAGCCAAGTTGACGACAGGGGGCCTACCTACGAGCAGTACTTC. Protein sequence: CASSQVDDRGPTYEQYF.

The V gene is TRBV4-1, the J gene TRBJ2-5, with D possibly being TRBD2 (6 bases). Deletions cut 3 bases from V and 5 bases from J, with 19 bases between. The germline V gene has CDR1 MGHRA and CDR2 YSYEKL. The CDR3 consists of 16 residues. CDR3 loop: CASSQWGEVGFETQYF. The CDR3 DNA reads TGCGCCAGCAGCCAGTGGGGGGAGGTTGGTTTTGAGACCCAGTACTTC.

The rearrangement joins TRBV29-1 to TRBJ1-1, with a possible D match to TRBD1 (5 bases). This CDR3 is built from 11 residues. Germline V gene sequence: CDR1 SQVTM, CDR2 ANQGSEA. Trimming took off 5 bases at V and 3 bases at J, with 7 bases between the two ends. The DNA for the CDR3 is TGCAGCGTTACCAGGGACACTGAAGCTTTCTTT. It encodes CSVTRDTEAFF. Complete variable domain (other parts from reference TRBV29-1 and TRBJ1-1): SAVISQKPSRDICQRGTSLTIQCQVDSQVTMMFWYRQQPGQSLTLIATANQGSEATYESGFVIDKFPISRPNLTFSTLTVSNMSPEDSSIYLCSVTRDTEAFFGQGTRLTVV.

The chain is built from TRBV28 and TRBJ1-4, with TRBD1 as a possible D gene (6 bases). The CDR3 totals 15 residues. V dropped 8 bases and J dropped 4 bases, with 17 bases sitting between them. From germline, CDR1 is MDHEN and CDR2 SYDVKM. Written as DNA, the CDR3 is TGTGCCAGCGGGGCCTCAGACAGGTATAATGAAAAACTGTTTTTT. Its translation is CASGASDRYNEKLFF.